At least ten counts were recorded for the clone carrying this TCR beta chain. The CDR3 spans 12 residues. The V gene's germline CDR1 is SGHDT and CDR2 YYEEEE. Trimming removed 6 bases at V and 4 bases at J, with 10 bases between. Unique molecular identifiers were used to barcode this TCRbeta library. One entry per CDR3 protein results from TCRdb running MiXCR on the PCR reads. The sample shows a few hundred thousand distinct CDR3 sequences, roughly 13% of them seen only once. The data derive from a study of T-cell reconstitution after alpha-beta-depleted transplantation in children. This TCR derives from a male patient aged 10 to 17 who had a stem cell transplant for acute myeloid leukemia, so the T cells may come from the graft donor. The rearrangement joins TRBV5-6 to TRBJ1-2; D is ambiguous. Sequencing used PBMCs, mostly from graft donor cells, obtained 360 days after TCRalphabeta/CD19-depleted stem cell transplant. This CDR3 is CASTVDTYGYTF. DNA of the CDR3: TGTGCCAGCACCGTCGACACCTATGGCTACACCTTC.